This T cell receptor (beta chain) was documented in a study of blood T cell repertoires in COVID-19. About the research overall: Sample material is recorded as cDNA or gDNA derived from T cells, B-cell-depleted T cells, or PBMCs.

In the original analysis: Using reference gene primer amplification, nucleated cell counts were estimated. Measured with immunoSEQ multiplex PCR; TCRdb has only the in-frame clones, and not every one. The DNA was the basis for D and trimming; V, J and clone size are from that table. The table lists 250,000 to 350,000 clones, less than 85% of them singletons, with approximately 1.5% in the top ten. V gave up 4 bases and J gave up 8 bases, with 18 bases separating them. Per germline, CDR1 SGDLS and CDR2 YYNGEE. CDR3 size: 14 residues. The receptor was derived from a human donor with COVID-19, enrolled during active disease. The donor label of this sample is uncertain. Material: peripheral blood. The chain combines TRBV9 with TRBJ1-1, with D possibly TRBD1 on 5 matching bases. The CDR3 loop reads CASSTRTSLVEAFF. In DNA, the CDR3 is TGTGCCAGCAGCACCCGGACATCACTGGTCGAAGCTTTCTTT.